One and the same sample provided the 17 T cell receptor beta chains below, sequenced in a study of shared clonotypes between healthy human individuals. Some clones are missing from TCRdb's copy, which holds only in-frame ones; the method was immunoSEQ multiplex PCR. Among roughly 510,000 clones listed, 60% to 80% were seen once. Sequenced: PBMCs. The receptors were gathered from a woman in her forties in good health. Some clones in this sample may be carry-over from other donors' samples.

The genes are TRBV2 and TRBJ2-1; D unresolved. Germline loops: CDR1 SNHLY, CDR2 FYNNEI. Trimming removed 3 bases at V and 7 bases at J, with 4 bases between. The CDR3 runs to 11 residues. CDR3 sequence reads: CASSDSNEQFF. The CDR3 nucleotides read TGTGCCAGCAGTGACAGTAATGAGCAGTTCTTC.

This clone was detected only once. The chain combines TRBV19 with TRBJ2-2; D perhaps matches TRBD1 (6 bases). With 5 bases removed from V and 5 bases from J, the gap between germline ends came to 21 bases. CDR1 is LNHDA and CDR2 is SQIVND in the germline V gene (reference sequence). The length of the CDR3 is 17 residues. The CDR3 nucleotides read TGTGCCAGTAGTTCCCCCAGGGGATCTGCCCGGACCGGGGAGCTGTTTTTT. Amino acid sequence: CASSSPRGSARTGELFF. The whole variable domain, remainder taken from reference TRBV19 and TRBJ2-2, is DGGITQSPKYLFRKEGQNVTLSCEQNLNHDAMYWYRQDPGQGLRLIYYSQIVNDFQKGDIAEGYSVSREKKESFPLTVTSAQKNPTAFYLCASSSPRGSARTGELFFGEGSRLTVL.

V and J are TRBV25-1 and TRBJ2-1; 8 nucleotides align to TRBD2. Germline CDR1 is MGHDK and CDR2 is SYGVNS. J was trimmed by 12 bases and V by 3 bases; bases with no gene match: 13. The length of the CDR3 is 15 residues. The CDR3 loop is CASSDYGTRTSRQFF. In nucleotides, the CDR3 is TGTGCCAGCAGTGATTACGGGACTAGGACCTCCAGGCAGTTCTTC.

The chain employs TRBV28 and TRBJ2-7; D remains unclear. Trimming cost V 3 bases and J 2 bases, with 5 bases left between them. The CDR3 has 12 residues. The germline V gene has CDR1 MDHEN and CDR2 SYDVKM. CDR3 loop: CASSLTTYEQYF. The DNA for the CDR3 is TGTGCCAGCAGTTTGACGACCTACGAGCAGTACTTC. Combining the CDR3 with reference TRBV28 and TRBJ2-7 gives the whole variable domain DVKVTQSSRYLVKRTGEKVFLECVQDMDHENMFWYRQDPGLGLRLIYFSYDVKMKEKGDIPEGYSVSREKKERFSLILESASTNQTSMYLCASSLTTYEQYFGPGTRLTVT.

This chain joins TRBV6-1 and TRBJ2-4; D uncertain. This CDR3 has 14 amino acids. Germline CDR1 MNHNS, CDR2 SASEGT. V was clipped by 1 base and J by 0 bases, with 4 bases between them. CDR3 region: CASSEGGAKNIQYF. The CDR3 DNA is TGTGCCAGCAGTGAAGGGGGAGCCAAAAACATTCAGTACTTC.

The chain uses TRBV5-8 and TRBJ2-1; D is ambiguous. V was shortened by 3 bases and J by 6 bases, with 16 bases between the two germline ends. Per the germline V gene, CDR1 is SGHTS and CDR2 is YDEGEE. The CDR3 runs to 15 residues. The CDR3 DNA sequence: TGTGCCAGCAGCTCGGTGGGTTCCTACGGCAATGAGCAGTTCTTC. It encodes CASSSVGSYGNEQFF.

This clone was observed a handful of times. The rearrangement joins TRBV5-1 to TRBJ2-1; 10 nucleotides align to TRBD2. Trimming cost V 0 bases and J 8 bases; bases outside gene matches: 5. This CDR3 has 15 residues. Germline lookup yields CDR1 SGHRS and CDR2 YFSETQ. The CDR3 DNA is TGCGCCAGCAGCTTGGATCTAGCGGGAGCCTATGAGCAGTTCTTC. This gives the protein CASSLDLAGAYEQFF.

V usage is TRBV18 and J usage is TRBJ2-3, with TRBD2 matching 8 bases. Per germline, CDR1 KGHSH and CDR2 LQKENI. V dropped 3 bases and J dropped 1; count of bases not matched to a gene: 3. This CDR3 is built from 15 residues. The CDR3 protein is CASSPSREGTDTQYF. The DNA of the CDR3 is TGTGCCAGCTCACCCTCGCGGGAGGGCACAGATACGCAGTATTTT. Drawing the rest from reference TRBV18 and TRBJ2-3, the complete variable domain is NAGVMQNPRHLVRRRGQEARLRCSPMKGHSHVYWYRQLPEEGLKFMVYLQKENIIDESGMPKERFSAEFPKEGPSILRIQQVVRGDSAAYFCASSPSREGTDTQYFGPGTRLTVL.

The chain couples TRBV15 to TRBJ2-5; 8 bases align to TRBD2. CDR1 is LNHNV and CDR2 is YYDKDF in the germline V gene (reference sequence). This CDR3 is built from 18 residues. J gave up 1 base and V 0 bases, and 10 bases lay outside the gene matches. The CDR3 reads CATSRDGGTGGGQETQYF. The CDR3 bases are TGTGCCACCAGCAGAGATGGGGGCACCGGGGGGGGCCAAGAGACCCAGTACTTC.

The chain is built from TRBV9 and TRBJ2-7; D ambiguous. CDR3 length: 13 residues. Trimming removed 0 bases from V and 2 bases from J, with 6 bases in between. Per germline, CDR1 SGDLS and CDR2 YYNGEE. For the CDR3, the DNA is TGTGCCAGCAGCGTAGGGAGCCCCTACGAGCAGTACTTC. As protein: CASSVGSPYEQYF.

This chain uses TRBV7-8 with TRBJ2-2; D is possibly TRBD1 (6 bases). With 5 bases removed from V and 2 bases from J, the gap between germline ends came to 9 bases. Germline lookup yields CDR1 SGHVS and CDR2 FQNEAQ. The CDR3 has 14 amino acids. Here the CDR3 reads CASSLGQNTGELFF. The CDR3 DNA follows: TGTGCCAGCAGCCTGGGACAAAACACCGGGGAGCTGTTTTTT.

The sample holds many counts of this clone. This chain's CDR3 is CSVLTHYGYTF. Written as DNA, the CDR3 is TGCAGCGTTTTGACCCACTATGGCTACACCTTC. V is TRBV29-1 and J is TRBJ1-2; D not certain. The CDR3 spans 11 residues. Trimming stripped 5 bases from V and 3 bases from J, with 7 bases between. The germline CDR1 and CDR2 sequences are SQVTM and ANQGSEA.

This chain links TRBV9 with TRBJ1-5; D possibly corresponds to TRBD1 (5 bases). This CDR3 is 18 amino acids long. The V and J ends lost 0 bases and 0 bases respectively, with 16 bases between them. Germline V CDR1 and CDR2: SGDLS, YYNGEE. CDR3 loop: CASSVEGPRQNSNQPQHF. DNA for the CDR3: TGTGCCAGCAGCGTAGAAGGGCCGAGACAGAATAGCAATCAGCCCCAGCATTTT.

V and J are TRBV5-1 and TRBJ2-7; the D gene is possibly TRBD2 (5 bases). From germline, CDR1 is SGHRS and CDR2 YFSETQ. V was clipped by 0 bases and J by 3 bases, with 13 bases between them. This CDR3 has 15 amino acids. The CDR3 loop reads CASSLDQVGNYEQYF. The DNA of the CDR3 is TGCGCCAGCAGCTTGGATCAGGTCGGGAACTACGAGCAGTACTTC.

The chain links TRBV28 to TRBJ2-7; 9 bases map to TRBD2. The CDR3 has 13 amino acids. J gave up 5 bases and V 7 bases, and 6 bases lay outside the gene matches. CDR1 and CDR2 (germline): MDHEN, SYDVKM. The CDR3 coding sequence is TGTGCCAGCACCGCGGGGGGGGGCGACGAGCAGTACTTC. It is translated as CASTAGGGDEQYF.

The V gene is TRBV7-9, the J gene TRBJ1-1; D is perhaps TRBD1 (5 bases). Trimming shortened V by 2 bases and J by 4 bases, and 14 bases separated the two germline ends. Germline V gene lookup returns CDR1 SEHNR and CDR2 FQNEAQ (reference sequence). The CDR3 runs 15 residues. The CDR3 reads CASSLTGGPGTEAFF. The CDR3 bases are TGTGCCAGCAGCTTAACGGGGGGTCCGGGCACTGAAGCTTTCTTT.

This chain joins TRBV7-9 and TRBJ2-1, with 9 bases aligning to TRBD2. V was pared by 2 bases and J by 6 bases, with 11 bases of the junction left unmatched. Germline lookup yields CDR1 SEHNR and CDR2 FQNEAQ (reference sequence). CDR3 length: 17 amino acids. The CDR3 reads CASSLISGTSSSNEQFF. In nucleotides, the CDR3 is TGTGCCAGCAGCTTAATTTCTGGGACTAGCAGTTCCAATGAGCAGTTCTTC.